This TCR beta chain was captured by sequencing in a study of blood T cell repertoires in COVID-19. Across the study: Spain, Italy and the United States supplied samples that represented acute and convalescent COVID-19.

Assay: immunoSEQ multiplex PCR; the TCRdb copy retains only in-frame clones and omits some. In the table there are more than 450,000 clones, roughly nine tenths of which are singletons. Cohorts were assigned according to the clinical history that participants reported. Recovery among Cohort 3 donors was established by two negative PCRs, clearance, or symptom resolution. Germline CDR1 SQVTM, CDR2 ANQGSEA. The CDR3 is 14 amino acids. V was shortened by 4 bases and J by 5 bases, with 14 bases between the two germline ends. Sequencing input: PBMCs or T cells enriched from blood (not recorded which). The receptor comes from a woman aged 18-29 years who had recovered from COVID-19. The V gene is TRBV29-1, the J gene TRBJ2-2; D possibly corresponds to TRBD1 (5 bases). This chain's CDR3 is CSVAPQKGTGELFF. CDR3 DNA sequence: TGCAGCGTTGCCCCACAGAAGGGGACCGGGGAGCTGTTTTTT.